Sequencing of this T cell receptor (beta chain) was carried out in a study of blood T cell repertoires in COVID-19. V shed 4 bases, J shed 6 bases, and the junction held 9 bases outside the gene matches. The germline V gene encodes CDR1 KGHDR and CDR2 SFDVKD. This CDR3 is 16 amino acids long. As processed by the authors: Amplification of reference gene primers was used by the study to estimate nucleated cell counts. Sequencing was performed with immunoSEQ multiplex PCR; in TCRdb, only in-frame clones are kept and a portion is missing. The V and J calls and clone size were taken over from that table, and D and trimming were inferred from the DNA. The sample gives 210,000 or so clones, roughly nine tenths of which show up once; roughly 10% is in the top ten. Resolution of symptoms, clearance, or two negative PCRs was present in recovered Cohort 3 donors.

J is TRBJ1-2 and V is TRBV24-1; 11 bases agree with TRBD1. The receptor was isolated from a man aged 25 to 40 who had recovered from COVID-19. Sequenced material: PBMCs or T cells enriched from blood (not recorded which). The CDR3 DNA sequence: TGTGCCACCAGTGACACCCGGGGACAGGGGGGCCATGGCTACACCTTC. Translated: CATSDTRGQGGHGYTF.